Below are 15 T cell receptor beta chains sequenced from a single sample in a study of vaccination and CD4 T cells after COVID-19. The treatment was: approximately nine-day PBMC culture with coronavirus spike peptide pools or control peptides (ViraFEST assay). The study sequenced cultured CD4+ T cell DNA using the Oncomine TCR Beta short-read assay. TCRdb re-derived calls from the PCR reads in MiXCR, one entry per CDR3 protein. The sample consists of roughly 20,000 distinct CDR3 sequences, roughly 45% of them appearing once. No cognate antigen is known for these TCRs. This sample comprised CD4+ T cells from blood, cultured in vitro, obtained before SARS-CoV-2 vaccination. These receptors all come from a human donor who had recovered from COVID-19.

V is TRBV27 and J is TRBJ1-5; no clear D. Per the germline V gene, CDR1 is MNHEY and CDR2 is SMNVEV (reference sequence). With 6 bases removed from V and 5 bases from J, the gap between germline ends came to 5 bases. The CDR3 spans 11 residues. This CDR3 reads CASSRDQPQHF. In DNA form, the CDR3 reads TGTGCCAGCAGCCGAGATCAGCCCCAGCATTTT.

V gene TRBV9 combines with J gene TRBJ1-5; TRBD1 aligns across 8 bases. The CDR3 is made up of 15 amino acids. J gave up 2 bases and V 9 bases, and 10 bases lay outside the gene matches. Germline lookup yields CDR1 SGDLS and CDR2 YYNGEE. This chain's CDR3 is CATRFLDRGNQPQHF. CDR3 nucleotides: TGTGCCACCCGGTTTTTGGACAGGGGCAATCAGCCCCAGCATTTT.

This clonotype was recorded a few times. The rearrangement joins TRBV30 to TRBJ1-1; D call uncertain. Trimming cost V 4 bases and J 1 base, with 7 bases left between them. In germline, CDR1 is GTSNPN, CDR2 SVGIG (reference sequence). This CDR3 is 12 amino acids long. Here the CDR3 DNA reads TGTGCCTGGACCGTCGGGAACACTGAAGCTTTCTTT. Residues: CAWTVGNTEAFF.

The rearrangement joins TRBV20-1 to TRBJ1-2; 10 nucleotides agree with TRBD1. J was trimmed by 3 bases and V by 6 bases; bases with no gene match: 7. This CDR3 has 14 residues. Germline V gene lookup returns CDR1 DFQATT and CDR2 SNEGSKA (reference sequence). The CDR3 bases are TGCAGTGCCATGACAGGGGGCGGGTACTATGGCTACACCTTC. Its translation is CSAMTGGGYYGYTF.

This clonotype was recorded a few times. The CDR3 spells CASSYQELALGTQYF. DNA of the CDR3: TGTGCCAGCAGTTACCAGGAGCTAGCTTTAGGTACGCAGTATTTT. The chain is built from TRBV6-5 and TRBJ2-3, with TRBD2 as a possible D gene (5 bases). Germline CDR1 MNHEY, CDR2 SVGAGI. The CDR3 contains 15 residues. V gave up 2 bases and J gave up 8 bases, with 17 bases separating them.

This sequence joins TRBV27 and TRBJ1-6; D is perhaps TRBD1 (5 bases). The V gene lost 2 bases and the J gene lost 9 bases, with 14 bases spanning the gap. Germline V gene sequence: CDR1 MNHEY, CDR2 SMNVEV (reference sequence). The CDR3 length is 15 residues. CDR3 protein: CASSLGGRPSSPLHF. The CDR3 nucleotides read TGTGCCAGCAGTTTAGGGGGACGCCCGAGTTCACCCCTCCACTTT.

The sample holds a few counts of this clonotype. CDR3 sequence reads: CATSRDQGTLRGYTF. DNA of the CDR3: TGTGCCACCAGCAGAGATCAGGGGACCTTACGGGGCTACACCTTC. The J gene is TRBJ1-2, the V gene TRBV15; tentatively, D is TRBD1 (6 bases). Germline loops: CDR1 LNHNV, CDR2 YYDKDF (reference sequence). The V and J ends lost 0 bases and 8 bases respectively, with 16 bases between them. The CDR3 consists of 15 residues.

This chain joins TRBV6-1 and TRBJ1-1, with 12 bases aligning to TRBD1. V was pared by 8 bases and J by 4 bases, with 17 bases of the junction left unmatched. The CDR3 sequence is 18 residues long. Germline V gives CDR1 MNHNS, CDR2 SASEGT. The DNA for the CDR3 is TGTGCCAGCCGTACATCGTCCGGGACAGGGGGCAGCCGCACTGAAGCTTTCTTT. Translated, it gives CASRTSSGTGGSRTEAFF.

This chain's CDR3 is CASSRTVGTEAFF. CDR3 nucleotides: TGTGCCAGCAGCCGAACCGTGGGAACTGAAGCTTTCTTT. The chain recombines TRBV5-6 with TRBJ1-1; D is unclear. CDR3 length equals 13 residues. Germline V lookup: CDR1 SGHDT, CDR2 YYEEEE. V shed 4 bases and J shed 5 bases, with 12 bases lying between them. The full variable domain, in which reference TRBV5-6 and TRBJ1-1 provide the parts outside the CDR3, is DAGVTQSPTHLIKTRGQQVTLRCSPKSGHDTVSWYQQALGQGPQFIFQYYEEEERQRGNFPDRFSGHQFPNYSSELNVNALLLGDSALYLCASSRTVGTEAFFGQGTRLTVV.

In this sample, this clonotype turned up a few times. The chain carries TRBV12-3 or TRBV12-4 and TRBJ1-6, with 7 bases that match TRBD1. This CDR3 has 14 amino acids. The V gene end was trimmed by 3 bases and the J gene end by 7 bases; junction bases not matched to a gene: 3. For the CDR3, the DNA is TGTGCCAGCAGTTTCGACAGGGTGAATTCACCCCTCCACTTT. Its protein is CASSFDRVNSPLHF.

The rearrangement uses TRBV5-1 and TRBJ1-6, with D perhaps matching TRBD1 (6 bases). The V gene's germline CDR1 is SGHRS and CDR2 YFSETQ. V lost 2 bases and J lost 10, with 16 bases in between. The CDR3 is made up of 15 amino acids. Here the CDR3 reads CASSLSQGLGSPLHF. The DNA of the CDR3 is TGCGCCAGCAGCTTATCTCAGGGGCTGGGCTCACCCCTCCACTTT. Based on the CDR3 plus reference TRBV5-1 and TRBJ1-6, the full variable domain is KAGVTQTPRYLIKTRGQQVTLSCSPISGHRSVSWYQQTPGQGLQFLFEYFSETQRNKGNFPGRFSGRQFSNSRSEMNVSTLELGDSALYLCASSLSQGLGSPLHFGNGTRLTVT.

This clonotype was seen a handful of times. The chain has TRBV19 and TRBJ1-2, with TRBD1 identical over 12 bases. V lost 3 bases, J lost 5 bases, and 4 bases stayed unmatched. CDR3 length equals 15 residues. Germline assignment: CDR1 LNHDA and CDR2 SQIVND (reference sequence). CDR3 nucleotide sequence: TGTGCCAGTAGTATTTTGGGACAGGGGGCTTATGGCTACACCTTC. Its translation is CASSILGQGAYGYTF.

This clonotype was seen only a few times. V gene TRBV6-1 combines with J gene TRBJ2-2; maybe TRBD1 (6 bases). Deletions cut 5 bases from V and 1 base from J, with 14 bases between. CDR1 and CDR2 from the germline V gene are MNHNS and SASEGT. CDR3 size: 16 residues. CDR3 DNA sequence: TGTGCCAGCAGTCGAACCGGGACACTGAACACCGGGGAGCTGTTTTTT. This sequence encodes CASSRTGTLNTGELFF.

The V gene is TRBV15, the J gene TRBJ1-2; D gene uncertain. The CDR3 totals 15 residues. The germline CDR1 and CDR2 sequences are LNHNV and YYDKDF (reference sequence). V gave up 5 bases and J gave up 4 bases, with 17 bases separating them. The CDR3 nucleotides are TGTGCCACCAGCTCGCGACTAGACCATTCCTATGGCTACACCTTC. Protein product: CATSSRLDHSYGYTF.

The V gene is TRBV19, the J gene TRBJ1-5; possibly TRBD1 for D (5 bases). This CDR3 has 15 amino acids. Trimming removed 5 bases from V and 2 bases from J, with 13 bases in between. Germline values: CDR1 LNHDA, CDR2 SQIVND (reference sequence). The CDR3 here is CASSRQGSGNQPQHF. The DNA for the CDR3 is TGTGCCAGTAGTCGGCAGGGCAGCGGCAATCAGCCCCAGCATTTT.